The clone carrying this T cell receptor (beta chain) has just one count. Antigen: not known. Germline CDR1 is LNHDA and CDR2 is SQIVND (reference sequence). Trimming removed 6 bases from V and 7 bases from J; junction bases left unmatched: 6. This CDR3 is 13 amino acids long. This sample is part of a study of radiotherapy plus CTLA-4 blockade in lung cancer. Profiled with immunoSEQ multiplex PCR; TCRdb holds only in-frame clones, not every one. The sample includes about 50,000 clones, around 84% seen only once; the top ten take 28%. General study findings and limits: According to reports, early shifts in blood T cell clones, alongside interferon-beta, forecast response most accurately.

The material was peripheral blood, obtained from a patient treated with radiotherapy plus ipilimumab. The sequence derives from a human donor with non-small cell lung cancer whose response to radiotherapy plus ipilimumab could not be evaluated. The V gene is TRBV19, the J gene TRBJ1-2, with 9 bases identical to TRBD1. CDR3 protein: CASSLRQGGGYTF. CDR3 DNA: TGTGCCAGTAGCCTTCGACAGGGGGGTGGCTACACCTTC.